This T cell receptor (beta chain) derives from a study of Ad26.COV2.S vaccination and SARS-CoV-2 variants. Broader study findings: Vaccinees displayed broader spike-specific TCR repertoires than placebo recipients.

On this clone itself: Its antigen is as yet unknown.

The CDR3 has 15 amino acids. Trimming left V 3 bases short and J 2 bases short, with 14 bases between. Germline-derived CDR1 and CDR2 are MNHNS and SASEGT. Using immunoSEQ multiplex PCR, the repertoire was profiled, and TCRdb retains in-frame clones only, with some absent. The table has roughly 180,000 clones, about 83% seen once. The receptor was derived from a human donor who had recovered from COVID-19. The chain recombines TRBV6-1 with TRBJ2-7; possibly TRBD1 for D (6 bases). Sample: peripheral blood, taken after recovery from COVID-19. In nucleotides, the CDR3 is TGTGCCAGCAGTGAGTGGGACATGACAACCTACGAGCAGTACTTC. Its translation: CASSEWDMTTYEQYF.